The 31 T cell receptor beta chains below all came from one sample that was sequenced in a study of T cells after yellow fever vaccination. TCRdb reanalysed the 5' RACE reads using MiXCR and keeps one entry per CDR3 protein. The data hold about 220,000 distinct CDR3 sequences, with approximately 3% observed a single time. The sequences come from CD4+ T cells sorted from PBMCs, collected 10 days after the yellow fever booster vaccination. These receptors originate from a man younger than 35 who received the YFV17D yellow fever vaccine.

In its sample, this clonotype was seen a few times. This CDR3 is CSARDPSGGYTDTQYF. The CDR3 DNA reads TGCAGTGCTAGAGATCCTAGCGGGGGCTACACAGATACGCAGTATTTT. The rearrangement uses TRBV20-1 and TRBJ2-3, with 10 bases matching TRBD2. Germline V lookup: CDR1 DFQATT, CDR2 SNEGSKA (reference sequence). The CDR3 runs to 16 residues. After removal of 0 bases from V and 2 bases from J, the junction contained 5 bases not matched to a gene.

This clonotype was observed at least ten times. The CDR3 here is CASSFQSRGRTDTQYF. The CDR3 coding sequence is TGTGCCAGCAGTTTCCAGTCCCGGGGGCGCACAGATACGCAGTATTTT. V and J are TRBV7-9 and TRBJ2-3; D tentatively fits TRBD1 or TRBD2 (6 bases each). CDR1 and CDR2 (germline): SEHNR, FQNEAQ (reference sequence). The CDR3 length is 16 residues. Trimming stripped 6 bases from V and 1 base from J, with 17 bases between.

Ten or more counts support this clonotype. The rearrangement joins TRBV18 to TRBJ1-1; tentative D call: TRBD1 (6 bases). V dropped 6 bases and J dropped 3 bases, with 20 bases sitting between them. Germline V gene lookup returns CDR1 KGHSH and CDR2 LQKENI. CDR3 size: 16 residues. The CDR3: CASSPMMGALDTEAFF. CDR3 sequence (DNA): TGTGCCAGCTCGCCGATGATGGGGGCCTTGGACACTGAAGCTTTCTTT. The variable domain in full, completed from reference TRBV18 and TRBJ1-1, reads NAGVMQNPRHLVRRRGQEARLRCSPMKGHSHVYWYRQLPEEGLKFMVYLQKENIIDESGMPKERFSAEFPKEGPSILRIQQVVRGDSAAYFCASSPMMGALDTEAFFGQGTRLTVV.

This clonotype was counted only a few times. CDR3 in amino acids: CASSFADRGSYNSPLHF. CDR3 DNA sequence: TGTGCCAGCAGCTTCGCAGACAGGGGGTCCTATAATTCACCCCTCCACTTT. The V call is TRBV7-2, the J call TRBJ1-6; TRBD1 matches 9 bases. The germline V gene has CDR1 SGHTA and CDR2 FQGNSA. The CDR3 length is 17 residues. The ends lost 3 bases at V and 1 base at J; junction bases unmatched: 4. Based on the CDR3 plus reference TRBV7-2 and TRBJ1-6, the full variable domain is GAGVSQSPSNKVTEKGKDVELRCDPISGHTALYWYRQSLGQGLEFLIYFQGNSAPDKSGLPSDRFSAERTGGSVSTLTIQRTQQEDSAVYLCASSFADRGSYNSPLHFGNGTRLTVT.

This clonotype turned up a few times. This chain links TRBV10-3 with TRBJ2-1, with D possibly TRBD2 on 5 matching bases. The germline CDR1 and CDR2 sequences are ENHRY and SYGVKD. The CDR3 runs to 13 residues. V was clipped by 7 bases and J by 8 bases, with 15 bases between them. CDR3 coding DNA: TGTGCCATCAAAGCTACTAGTCCCCATGAGCAGTTCTTC. It yields the protein CAIKATSPHEQFF.

This clonotype was seen many times. The chain carries TRBV6-2 or TRBV6-3 and TRBJ2-1; TRBD2 matches 8 bases. The CDR3 length is 18 residues. Germline V gene lookup returns CDR1 MNHEY and CDR2 SVGEGT. Trimming at V came to 6 bases and at J to 1 base, leaving 14 bases not matched to a gene. This chain's CDR3 is CASSHDLTSGLSYNEQFF. The DNA of the CDR3 is TGTGCCAGCAGCCACGACCTTACTAGCGGCCTTTCCTACAATGAGCAGTTCTTC.

This clonotype was seen only a few times. J is TRBJ2-3 and V is TRBV7-9; D may match TRBD1 or TRBD2 (5 bases each). The germline CDR1 and CDR2 sequences are SEHNR and FQNEAQ (reference sequence). The V end was cut by 3 bases, the J end by 2 bases, with 18 bases between. The CDR3 is 17 residues long. CDR3 region: CASSFREGPGYTDTQYF. The CDR3 DNA follows: TGTGCCAGCAGCTTCCGCGAGGGACCGGGTTACACAGATACGCAGTATTTT.

This clonotype was picked up many times. The genes are TRBV10-3 and TRBJ1-5; no clear D. This CDR3 is built from 17 residues. Trimming left V 1 base short and J 1 base short, with 14 bases between. Germline assignment: CDR1 ENHRY and CDR2 SYGVKD. CDR3 residues: CAISEYQLGGSNQPQHF. CDR3 DNA sequence: TGTGCCATCAGTGAGTATCAGTTAGGAGGAAGCAATCAGCCCCAGCATTTT.

For this clonotype: A much larger clone is a single base away; this may be a read error. This sequence joins TRBV20-1 and TRBJ2-3; D uncertain. Germline lookup yields CDR1 DFQATT and CDR2 SNEGSKA (reference sequence). The CDR3 is 14 residues long. The CDR3 DNA follows: TGCACTGCAAGTAAGAGGTTCGCCACAGATACGCAGTATTTT. It translates to CTASKRFATDTQYF.

This clonotype appeared a few times. This chain links TRBV28 with TRBJ1-1, with 9 bases aligning to TRBD1. Germline V lookup: CDR1 MDHEN, CDR2 SYDVKM. Trimming at V came to 4 bases and at J to 8 bases, leaving 8 bases not matched to a gene. CDR3 size: 14 residues. The CDR3 reads CASSSGTGIGEAFF. The CDR3, as DNA: TGTGCCAGCAGTTCGGGGACAGGGATAGGGGAAGCTTTCTTT. The variable domain in full, completed from reference TRBV28 and TRBJ1-1, reads DVKVTQSSRYLVKRTGEKVFLECVQDMDHENMFWYRQDPGLGLRLIYFSYDVKMKEKGDIPEGYSVSREKKERFSLILESASTNQTSMYLCASSSGTGIGEAFFGQGTRLTVV.

The chain joins TRBV18 to TRBJ1-3, with D unresolved. V lost 4 bases, J lost 0 bases, and 13 bases lay in between. CDR3 length: 16 residues. Germline V gene lookup returns CDR1 KGHSH and CDR2 LQKENI. Here the CDR3 DNA reads TGTGCCAGCTCACTACTCAGTTTTCTCTCTGGAAACACCATATATTTT. Encoded protein: CASSLLSFLSGNTIYF.

This clonotype was recorded at least ten times. J is TRBJ2-7 and V is TRBV5-6, with D perhaps TRBD1 (5 bases). This CDR3 contains 13 residues. The V end lost 4 bases, the J end lost 3 bases, and 11 bases lay between the germline ends. Germline lookup yields CDR1 SGHDT and CDR2 YYEEEE. CDR3 DNA sequence: TGTGCCAGCAGCCGAACGGACAACTACGAGCAGTACTTC. It translates to CASSRTDNYEQYF.

The genes are TRBV19 and TRBJ2-2; no clear D gene. CDR3 length equals 14 residues. V lost 6 bases, J lost 0 bases, and 8 bases lay in between. Germline CDR1 is LNHDA and CDR2 is SQIVND (reference sequence). CDR3 in DNA: TGTGCCAGTAGCTCCAGGCCGAACACCGGGGAGCTGTTTTTT. As protein: CASSSRPNTGELFF.

The V call is TRBV20-1, the J call TRBJ2-7; D not resolved. The CDR3 covers 15 residues. Trimming left V 0 bases short and J 4 bases short, with 16 bases between. The germline gives CDR1 DFQATT, CDR2 SNEGSKA (reference sequence). CDR3 in amino acids: CSARDLKRKTYEQYV. The CDR3 DNA reads as TGCAGTGCTAGAGATCTGAAACGGAAAACTTACGAGCAGTACGTC.

This chain links TRBV7-9 with TRBJ1-4; TRBD1 is a possible D gene (5 bases). This CDR3 has 15 amino acids. Trimming removed 3 bases at V and 5 bases at J, with 13 bases between. Germline CDR1 and CDR2: SEHNR and FQNEAQ (reference sequence). Here the CDR3 DNA reads TGTGCCAGCAGCTTTTCCGGGACGGAAAATGAAAAACTGTTTTTT. This codes for CASSFSGTENEKLFF. Full variable domain (remainder filled in from reference TRBV7-9 and TRBJ1-4): DTGVSQNPRHKITKRGQNVTFRCDPISEHNRLYWYRQTLGQGPEFLTYFQNEAQLEKSRLLSDRFSAERPKGSFSTLEIQRTEQGDSAMYLCASSFSGTENEKLFFGSGTQLSVL.

This clonotype came up a few times. The chain combines TRBV20-1 with TRBJ2-1, with TRBD2 matching 10 bases. In germline, CDR1 is DFQATT, CDR2 SNEGSKA (reference sequence). V lost 3 bases and J lost 0; bases outside the gene matches: 8. CDR3 size: 17 residues. The CDR3, as DNA: TGCAGTGCTAGTGTGACTAGCGGGTGGAGCTCCTACAATGAGCAGTTCTTC. The encoded protein is CSASVTSGWSSYNEQFF.

The chain employs TRBV5-6 and TRBJ1-1; D unresolved. Trimming cost V 6 bases and J 3 bases, with 9 bases left between them. CDR3 length: 12 amino acids. The germline CDR1 and CDR2 sequences are SGHDT and YYEEEE. The CDR3 DNA is TGTGCCAGCAACAGATTGGACACTGAAGCTTTCTTT. This gives the protein CASNRLDTEAFF.

This clonotype was counted between two and nine times. V gene TRBV4-3 combines with J gene TRBJ2-3; D is undetermined. Germline CDR1 and CDR2: LGHNA and YSLEER. Trimming left V 1 base short and J 1 base short, with 6 bases between. The CDR3 contains 14 residues. The CDR3 DNA sequence: TGCGCCAGCAGCCAAGCCTGGGGCACAGATACGCAGTATTTT. Residues: CASSQAWGTDTQYF.

This clonotype was recorded many times. The chain has TRBV11-1 and TRBJ1-6; tentatively, D is TRBD1 (6 bases). The V end was cut by 5 bases, the J end by 7 bases, with 15 bases between. The length of the CDR3 is 15 residues. CDR1 SGHAT and CDR2 FQDESV come from the germline V gene (reference sequence). The CDR3 DNA follows: TGTGCCAGCAGCAGGACAGCGACTTCGAATTCACCCCTCCACTTT. Its translation: CASSRTATSNSPLHF.

The J gene is TRBJ2-1, the V gene TRBV19, with 10 bases fitting TRBD2. Germline V lookup: CDR1 LNHDA, CDR2 SQIVND (reference sequence). V trimming: 6 bases; J trimming: 5 bases; junction bases outside the gene matches: 7. This CDR3 region has 15 residues. CDR3 region: CASRTLAGVNNEQFF. For the CDR3, the DNA is TGTGCCAGTAGGACCCTAGCGGGGGTCAACAATGAGCAGTTCTTC.

This clonotype was recorded many times. This rearrangement joins TRBV6-4 to TRBJ2-3; D is perhaps TRBD1 or TRBD2 (5 bases each). Germline V CDR1 and CDR2: MRHNA, SNTAGT. The CDR3 covers 14 residues. Trimming took off 4 bases at V and 5 bases at J, with 13 bases between the two ends. Written as DNA, the CDR3 is TGTGCCAGCAGTGCAAACGGGGCAAGAGATACGCAGTATTTT. Translating it yields CASSANGARDTQYF.

The chain links TRBV5-1 to TRBJ1-3; D gene ambiguous. Germline V CDR1 and CDR2: SGHRS, YFSETQ. This CDR3 contains 13 residues. Trimming removed 4 bases from V and 0 bases from J, with 5 bases in between. The CDR3 spells CASSEVSGNTIYF. CDR3 coding DNA: TGCGCCAGCAGCGAGGTCTCTGGAAACACCATATATTTT.

V and J are TRBV20-1 and TRBJ2-3; D not resolved. The germline CDR1 and CDR2 sequences are DFQATT and SNEGSKA (reference sequence). This CDR3 spans 12 amino acids. V lost 3 bases, J lost 5 bases, and 9 bases lay in between. The CDR3 region has the DNA TGCAGTGCTAGCCAGGTTGAAGATACGCAGTATTTT. Protein sequence: CSASQVEDTQYF.

This clonotype has a count of ten or more. The rearrangement links TRBV6-5 to TRBJ1-2; unclear D gene. This CDR3 has 11 amino acids. Trimming left V 8 bases short and J 8 bases short, with 12 bases between. The germline V gene has CDR1 MNHEY and CDR2 SVGAGI. The CDR3 region is CASVGGLGYTF. The CDR3 coding sequence is TGTGCCAGCGTGGGAGGGCTGGGCTACACCTTC.

This clonotype was found many times. V and J are TRBV7-2 and TRBJ1-5; TRBD1 aligns across 12 bases. Germline values: CDR1 SGHTA, CDR2 FQGNSA. The CDR3 is made up of 15 amino acids. Unmatched junction bases numbered 5, after V lost 5 bases and J lost 6 bases. This CDR3 is CASSPGQGARQPQHF. The CDR3 DNA reads TGTGCCAGCAGCCCGGGACAGGGGGCGCGTCAGCCCCAGCATTTT.

With respect to this clonotype: This may come from a read error, since a much larger clone is one base off. The chain has TRBV11-2 and TRBJ2-7; D is uncertain. Trimming stripped 3 bases from V and 5 bases from J, with 5 bases between. Germline-derived CDR1 and CDR2 are SGHAT and FQNNGV. The CDR3 is 11 amino acids. CDR3 in DNA: TGTGCCAGCAGCTTTTACCACGAGCAGTACTTC. Its translation is CASSFYHEQYF.

This clonotype was detected ten times or more. The rearrangement uses TRBV27 and TRBJ1-4; D gene unclear. Per germline, CDR1 MNHEY and CDR2 SMNVEV (reference sequence). The CDR3 sequence is 13 residues long. V was clipped by 3 bases and J by 10 bases, with 12 bases between them. CDR3 loop: CASSFRVFGKLFF. The CDR3 region has the DNA TGTGCCAGCAGTTTCCGAGTTTTCGGAAAACTGTTTTTT.

This clonotype was detected many times. The rearrangement links TRBV5-1 to TRBJ2-1; TRBD1 or TRBD2 may be the D gene (6 bases each). V lost 4 bases and J 2 bases, leaving 13 bases between the germline ends. The CDR3 is 15 residues long. Germline CDR1 and CDR2: SGHRS and YFSETQ. The CDR3 here is CASSLRGATYNEQFF. CDR3 DNA: TGCGCCAGCAGCCTTAGGGGGGCCACCTACAATGAGCAGTTCTTC. Combining the CDR3 with reference TRBV5-1 and TRBJ2-1 gives the whole variable domain KAGVTQTPRYLIKTRGQQVTLSCSPISGHRSVSWYQQTPGQGLQFLFEYFSETQRNKGNFPGRFSGRQFSNSRSEMNVSTLELGDSALYLCASSLRGATYNEQFFGPGTRLTVL.

The chain links TRBV29-1 to TRBJ1-2; D not certain. Germline V gives CDR1 SQVTM, CDR2 ANQGSEA. There are 11 residues in the CDR3. Trimming removed 1 base at V and 2 bases at J, with 2 bases between. Here the CDR3 DNA reads TGCAGCGTTGAAGTAAACTATGGCTACACCTTC. This gives the protein CSVEVNYGYTF.

V is TRBV5-1 and J is TRBJ2-7, with D unresolved. The CDR3 has 14 amino acids. V lost 0 bases and J 5 bases, leaving 12 bases between the germline ends. Germline V gives CDR1 SGHRS, CDR2 YFSETQ. CDR3 sequence: CASSLGSLTNEQYF. In DNA, the CDR3 is TGCGCCAGCAGCTTGGGGTCACTAACAAACGAGCAGTACTTC.

This chain links TRBV29-1 with TRBJ1-1, with a weak D call TRBD1 (6 bases). With 6 bases removed from V and 1 base from J, the gap between germline ends came to 9 bases. The CDR3 has 12 amino acids. Germline V gene data show CDR1 as SQVTM and CDR2 as ANQGSEA. The CDR3 loop is CSVPRGNTEAFF. In nucleotides, the CDR3 is TGCAGCGTGCCCAGGGGGAACACTGAAGCTTTCTTT.